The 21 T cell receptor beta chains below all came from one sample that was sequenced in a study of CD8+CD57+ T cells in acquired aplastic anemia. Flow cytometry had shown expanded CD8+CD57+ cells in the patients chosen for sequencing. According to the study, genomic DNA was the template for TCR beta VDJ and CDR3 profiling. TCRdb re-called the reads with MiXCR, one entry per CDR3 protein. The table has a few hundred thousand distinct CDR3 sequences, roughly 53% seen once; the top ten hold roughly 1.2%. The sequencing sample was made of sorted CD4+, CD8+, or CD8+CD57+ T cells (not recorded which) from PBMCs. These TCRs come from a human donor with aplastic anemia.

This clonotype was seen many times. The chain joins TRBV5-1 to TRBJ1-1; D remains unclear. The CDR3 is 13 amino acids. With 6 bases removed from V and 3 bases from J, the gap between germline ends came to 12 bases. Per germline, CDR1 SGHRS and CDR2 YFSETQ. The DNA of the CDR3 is TGCGCCAGCAAAGGAGACATCTACACTGAAGCTTTCTTT. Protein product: CASKGDIYTEAFF. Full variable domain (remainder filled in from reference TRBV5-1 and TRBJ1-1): KAGVTQTPRYLIKTRGQQVTLSCSPISGHRSVSWYQQTPGQGLQFLFEYFSETQRNKGNFPGRFSGRQFSNSRSEMNVSTLELGDSALYLCASKGDIYTEAFFGQGTRLTVV.

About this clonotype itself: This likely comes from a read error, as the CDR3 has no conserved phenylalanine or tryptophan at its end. CDR3 residues: CASSLSTTYSEQFL. The CDR3 DNA follows: TGTGCCAGCAGCTTAAGCACGACCTACAGTGAGCAGTTCCTC. The chain has TRBV7-9 and TRBJ2-1; D ambiguous. The CDR3 is 14 amino acids. CDR1 and CDR2 (germline): SEHNR, FQNEAQ (reference sequence).

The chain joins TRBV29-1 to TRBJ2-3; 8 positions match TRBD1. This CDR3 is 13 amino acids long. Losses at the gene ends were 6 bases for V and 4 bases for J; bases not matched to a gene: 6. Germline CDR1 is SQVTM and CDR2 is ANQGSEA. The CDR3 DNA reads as TGCAGCGTGCTCAGGGGGCGATCAGATACGCAGTATTTT. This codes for CSVLRGRSDTQYF.

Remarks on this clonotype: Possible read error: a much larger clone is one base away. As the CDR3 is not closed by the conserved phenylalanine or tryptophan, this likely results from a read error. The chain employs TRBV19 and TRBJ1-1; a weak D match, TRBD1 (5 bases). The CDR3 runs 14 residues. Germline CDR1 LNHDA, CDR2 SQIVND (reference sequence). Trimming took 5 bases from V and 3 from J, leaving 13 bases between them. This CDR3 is CASSAGPSYTEAFS. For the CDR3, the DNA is TGTGCCAGTAGTGCGGGACCTTCTTACACTGAAGCTTTCTCT.

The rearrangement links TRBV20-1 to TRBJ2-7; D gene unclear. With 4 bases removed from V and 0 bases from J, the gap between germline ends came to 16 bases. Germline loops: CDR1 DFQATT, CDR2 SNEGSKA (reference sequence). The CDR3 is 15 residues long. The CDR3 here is CSATPLAQSSYEQYF. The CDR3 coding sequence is TGCAGTGCTACCCCACTGGCCCAATCCTCCTACGAGCAGTACTTC.

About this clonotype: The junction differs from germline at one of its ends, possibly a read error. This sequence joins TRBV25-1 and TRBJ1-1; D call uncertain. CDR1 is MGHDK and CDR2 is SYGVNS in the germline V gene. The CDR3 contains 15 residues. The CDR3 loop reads CASTESTERGYEDFF. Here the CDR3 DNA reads TGTGCCAGCACTGAAAGCACAGAACGAGGATATGAAGATTTCTTT.

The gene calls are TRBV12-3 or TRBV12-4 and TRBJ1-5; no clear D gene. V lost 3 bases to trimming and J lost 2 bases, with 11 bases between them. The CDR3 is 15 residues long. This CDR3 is CASSFWGFGNQPQHF. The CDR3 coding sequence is TGTGCCAGCAGTTTCTGGGGATTCGGCAATCAGCCCCAGCATTTT.

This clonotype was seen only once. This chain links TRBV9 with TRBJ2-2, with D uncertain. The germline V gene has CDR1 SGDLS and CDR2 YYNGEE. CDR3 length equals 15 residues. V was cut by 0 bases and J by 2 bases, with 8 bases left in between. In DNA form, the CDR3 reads TGTGCCAGCAGCGTAGGTATGATCAACACCGGGGAGCTGTTTTTT. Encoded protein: CASSVGMINTGELFF.

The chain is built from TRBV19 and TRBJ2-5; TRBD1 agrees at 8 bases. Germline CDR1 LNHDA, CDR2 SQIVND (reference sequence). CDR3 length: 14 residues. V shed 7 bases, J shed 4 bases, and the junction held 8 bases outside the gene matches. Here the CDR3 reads CASKGRGRLETQYF. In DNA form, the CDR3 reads TGTGCCAGTAAGGGCAGGGGGCGTTTAGAGACCCAGTACTTC.

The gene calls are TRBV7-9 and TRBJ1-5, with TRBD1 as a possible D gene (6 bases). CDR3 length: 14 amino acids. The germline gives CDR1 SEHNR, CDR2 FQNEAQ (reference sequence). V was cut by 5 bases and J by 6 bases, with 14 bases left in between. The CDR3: CASSPRTVGQPQHF. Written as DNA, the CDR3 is TGTGCCAGCAGCCCTCGGACAGTCGGTCAGCCCCAGCATTTT.

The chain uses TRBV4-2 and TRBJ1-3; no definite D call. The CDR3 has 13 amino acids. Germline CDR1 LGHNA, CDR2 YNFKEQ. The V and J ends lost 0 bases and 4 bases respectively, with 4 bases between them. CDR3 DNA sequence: TGTGCCAGCAGCCAAGAGCTAGGAAACACCATATATTTT. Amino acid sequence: CASSQELGNTIYF.

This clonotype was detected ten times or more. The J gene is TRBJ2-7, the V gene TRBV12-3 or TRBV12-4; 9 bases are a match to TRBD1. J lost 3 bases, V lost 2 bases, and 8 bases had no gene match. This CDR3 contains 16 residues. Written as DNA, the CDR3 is TGTGCCAGCAGTTTATACCCGGGACAGGGTGGCTACGAGCAGTACTTC. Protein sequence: CASSLYPGQGGYEQYF.

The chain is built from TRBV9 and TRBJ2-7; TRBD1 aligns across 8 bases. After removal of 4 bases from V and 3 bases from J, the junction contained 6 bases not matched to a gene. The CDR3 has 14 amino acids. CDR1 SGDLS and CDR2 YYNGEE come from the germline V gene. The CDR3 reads CASSSAGGFYEQYF. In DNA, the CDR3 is TGTGCCAGCAGCTCTGCAGGGGGCTTCTACGAGCAGTACTTC.

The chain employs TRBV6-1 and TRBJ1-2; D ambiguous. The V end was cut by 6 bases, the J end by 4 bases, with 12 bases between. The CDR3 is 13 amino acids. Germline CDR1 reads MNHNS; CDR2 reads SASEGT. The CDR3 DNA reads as TGTGCCAGCAGCCCTCTGGGCAGCTATGGCTACACCTTC. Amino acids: CASSPLGSYGYTF.

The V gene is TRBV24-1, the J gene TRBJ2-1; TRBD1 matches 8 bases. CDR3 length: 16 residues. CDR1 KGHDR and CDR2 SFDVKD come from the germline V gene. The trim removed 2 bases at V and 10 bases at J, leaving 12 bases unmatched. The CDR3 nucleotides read TGTGCCACCAGTGATTCCCGGACAGGGCCGGACAGGGAGCAGTTCTTC. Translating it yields CATSDSRTGPDREQFF.

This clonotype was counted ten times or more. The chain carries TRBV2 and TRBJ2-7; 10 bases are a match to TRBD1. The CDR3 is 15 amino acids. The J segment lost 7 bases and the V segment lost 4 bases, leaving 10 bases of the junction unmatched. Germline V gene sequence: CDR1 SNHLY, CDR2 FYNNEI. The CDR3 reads CASSARTGGFREQYF. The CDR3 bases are TGTGCCAGCAGTGCCAGGACAGGGGGGTTCAGGGAGCAGTACTTC.

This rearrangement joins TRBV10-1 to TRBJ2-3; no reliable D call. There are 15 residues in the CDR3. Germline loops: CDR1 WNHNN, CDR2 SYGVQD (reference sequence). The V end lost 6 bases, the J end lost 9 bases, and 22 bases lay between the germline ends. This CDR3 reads CASRGEAAVIDTQYF. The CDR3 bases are TGCGCCAGCAGAGGCGAGGCAGCCGTAATAGACACGCAGTATTTT.

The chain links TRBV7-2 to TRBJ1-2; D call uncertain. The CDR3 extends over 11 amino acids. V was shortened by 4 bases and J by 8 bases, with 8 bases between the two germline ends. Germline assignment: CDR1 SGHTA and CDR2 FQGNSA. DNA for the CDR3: TGTGCCAGCAGCTCCTCCTCAGGCTACACCTTC. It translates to CASSSSSGYTF.

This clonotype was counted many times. The CDR3 is CASSVGTSGGAGLETQYF. The DNA of the CDR3 is TGCGCCAGCAGCGTCGGGACTAGCGGGGGGGCTGGGTTAGAGACCCAGTACTTC. The gene calls are TRBV5-1 and TRBJ2-5; 16 nucleotides align to TRBD2. CDR3 length: 18 residues. Germline CDR1 is SGHRS and CDR2 is YFSETQ. With 4 bases clipped from V and 4 bases from J, the junction kept 10 bases outside the gene matches.

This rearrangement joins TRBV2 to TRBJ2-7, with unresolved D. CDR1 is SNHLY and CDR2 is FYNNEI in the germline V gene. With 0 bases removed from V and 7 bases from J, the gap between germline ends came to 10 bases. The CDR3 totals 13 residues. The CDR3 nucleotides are TGTGCCAGCAGTGAAGCGGGCCTGGGGGAGCAGTACTTC. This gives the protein CASSEAGLGEQYF.

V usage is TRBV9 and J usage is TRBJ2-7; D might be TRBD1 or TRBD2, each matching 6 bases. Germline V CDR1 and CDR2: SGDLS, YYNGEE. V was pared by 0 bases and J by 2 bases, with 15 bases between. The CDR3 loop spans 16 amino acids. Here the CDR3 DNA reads TGTGCCAGCAGCGTAGCTACAGGAGGGGGGACCTACGAGCAGTACTTC. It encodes CASSVATGGGTYEQYF.